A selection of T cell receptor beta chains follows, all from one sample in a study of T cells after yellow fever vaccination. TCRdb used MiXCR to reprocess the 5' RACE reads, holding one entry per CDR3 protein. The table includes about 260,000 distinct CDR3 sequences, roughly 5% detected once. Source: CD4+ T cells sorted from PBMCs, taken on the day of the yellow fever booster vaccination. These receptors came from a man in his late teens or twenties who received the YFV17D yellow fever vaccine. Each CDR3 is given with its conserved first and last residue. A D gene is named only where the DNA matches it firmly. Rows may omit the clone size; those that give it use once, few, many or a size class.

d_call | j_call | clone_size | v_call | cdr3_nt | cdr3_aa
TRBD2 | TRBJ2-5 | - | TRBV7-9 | TGTGCCAGCAGCTTATCGCGGGGGGGCCCAGAGACCCAGTACTTC | CASSLSRGGPETQYF
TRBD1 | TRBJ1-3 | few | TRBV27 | TGTGCCAGCAGGGACAGGGGCGACTTGTCCGGAAACACCATATATTTT | CASRDRGDLSGNTIYF
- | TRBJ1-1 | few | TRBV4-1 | TGCGCCAGCAGCCAAGAGTACAGGGCGGATACTGAAGCTTTCTTT | CASSQEYRADTEAFF
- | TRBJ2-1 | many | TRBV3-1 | TGTGCCAGCAGCCGAGCCGGCCGGAACCACAATGAGCAGTTCTTC | CASSRAGRNHNEQFF
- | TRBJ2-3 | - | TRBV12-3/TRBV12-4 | TGTGCCAGCAGTTTCGACAGGCGGGGGAGCACAGATACGCAGTATTTT | CASSFDRRGSTDTQYF
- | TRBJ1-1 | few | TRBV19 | TGTGCCAGTAGACAGGGTACGGGCACTGAAGCTTTCTTT | CASRQGTGTEAFF
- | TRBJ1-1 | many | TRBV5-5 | TGTGCCAGCAGCGACAGGCTCAACACTGAAGCTTTCTTT | CASSDRLNTEAFF
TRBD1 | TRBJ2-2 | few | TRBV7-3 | TGTGCCAGCAGCCCCGGGACAGGGGCGTCCGGGGAGCTGTTTTTT | CASSPGTGASGELFF
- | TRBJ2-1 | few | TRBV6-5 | TGTGCCAGCAGCCCGAGTAGCGGAGGTGAGCAGTTCTTC | CASSPSSGGEQFF
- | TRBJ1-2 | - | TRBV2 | TGTGCCAGCAGTCGGGGGGCAGGATACACCTTC | CASSRGAGYTF
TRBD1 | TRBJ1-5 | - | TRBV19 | TGTGCCAGTAGTATTGTGAGGGGGCTTCAGCCCCAGCATTTT | CASSIVRGLQPQHF
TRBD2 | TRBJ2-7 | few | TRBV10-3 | TGTGCCATCAGTTCCCGGACTAGCGGGGGGCCCTACGAGCAGTACTTC | CAISSRTSGGPYEQYF
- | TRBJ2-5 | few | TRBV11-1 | TGTGCCAGCATCCGGGAAGAGACCCAGTACTTC | CASIREETQYF
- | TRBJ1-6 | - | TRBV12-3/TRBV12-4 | TGTGCCAGCAGGGGGAGGGGGAGGACTTCACCCCTCCACTTT | CASRGRGRTSPLHF
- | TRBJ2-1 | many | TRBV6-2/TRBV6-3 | TGTGCCAGCACATCCGACGGACAATGGGGTGAGCAGTTCTTC | CASTSDGQWGEQFF
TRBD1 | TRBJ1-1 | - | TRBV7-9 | TGTGCCAGCAGCACCCGACAGGGCAGCCAAGCTTTCTTT | CASSTRQGSQAFF
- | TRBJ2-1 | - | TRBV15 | TGTGCCACCAGCAGGGACACCGGGTACAATGAGCAGTTCTTC | CATSRDTGYNEQFF
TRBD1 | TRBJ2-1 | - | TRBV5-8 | TGTGCCAGCAGTAAACTCCGGGACAGCCGGAAAATCAATTACAATGAGCAGTTCTTC | CASSKLRDSRKINYNEQFF
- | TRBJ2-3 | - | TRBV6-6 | TGTGCCAGCAGTTACGCGGGTTCAGATACGCAGTATTTT | CASSYAGSDTQYF
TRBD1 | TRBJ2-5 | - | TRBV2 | TGTGCCAGCAGGACCGGGACAGGAGGAGAGACCCAGTACTTC | CASRTGTGGETQYF
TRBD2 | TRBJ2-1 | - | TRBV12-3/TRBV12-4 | TGTGCCAGCACTCCTCCGGGACTAGCGGGGTGGGTGTTTGAGCAGTTCTTC | CASTPPGLAGWVFEQFF
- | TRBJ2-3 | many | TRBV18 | TGTGCCAGCTCACCAACTAGCACAGATACGCAGTATTTT | CASSPTSTDTQYF
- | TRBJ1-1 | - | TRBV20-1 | TGCAGTGCTGGAAGGTTGGGGGGCTTGGCTTTCTTT | CSAGRLGGLAFF
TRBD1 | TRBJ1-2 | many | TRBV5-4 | TGTGCCAGCAGCCCGATGGGACAGGGTTTGTATGGCTACACCTTC | CASSPMGQGLYGYTF
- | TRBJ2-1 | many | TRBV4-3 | TGCGCCAGCAGCCAAGATCTGTTCCGGGGAGCCTACAATGAGCAGTTCTTC | CASSQDLFRGAYNEQFF
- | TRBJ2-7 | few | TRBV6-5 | TGTGCCAGCAGCCGCGATGCGGGTCTTCTCTCCTACGAGCAGTACTTC | CASSRDAGLLSYEQYF
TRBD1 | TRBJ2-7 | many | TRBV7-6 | TGTGCCAGCAGCGCCCAGGAGGGACAGGGATACGAGCAGTACTTC | CASSAQEGQGYEQYF
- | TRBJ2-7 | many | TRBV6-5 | TGTGCCAGCAGTTACGACCTTCGAGAGAAGCAGTACTTC | CASSYDLREKQYF
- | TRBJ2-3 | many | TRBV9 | TGTGCCAGCAGCCCCCCCGTAATGGTAGATACGCAGTATTTT | CASSPPVMVDTQYF
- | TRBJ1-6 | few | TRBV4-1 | TGCGCCAGCAGAGCCGGGACGCTCCCTGTTATAAATTCACCCCTCCACTTT | CASRAGTLPVINSPLHF
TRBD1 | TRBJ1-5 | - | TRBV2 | TGTGCCACCCAGGGGGGCAGGGCAAGCAATCAGCCCCAGCATTTT | CATQGGRASNQPQHF
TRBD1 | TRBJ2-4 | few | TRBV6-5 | TGTGCCAGCAGCCCTGGACAGGGATATACCAAAAACATTCAGTACTTC | CASSPGQGYTKNIQYF
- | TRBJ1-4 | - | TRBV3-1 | TGTGCCAGCAGCCAAGGGCAGGGAACAACTAATGAAAAACTGTTTTTT | CASSQGQGTTNEKLFF
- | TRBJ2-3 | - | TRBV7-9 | TGTGCCAGCAGTCCTAACCCCGGACGGGAGTTT | CASSPNPGREF
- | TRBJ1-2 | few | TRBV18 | TGTGCCAGCTCCCAAACATTCCCCGACGGAGCTAACTATGGCTACACCTTC | CASSQTFPDGANYGYTF
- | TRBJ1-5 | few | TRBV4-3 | TGCGCCAGCAGCCCGCTCACGGGTCAGCCCCAGCATTTT | CASSPLTGQPQHF
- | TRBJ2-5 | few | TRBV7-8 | TGTGCCAGCAGCCGTGCCAGGGTCTGGGAGACCCAGTACTTC | CASSRARVWETQYF
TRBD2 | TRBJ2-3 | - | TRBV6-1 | TGTGCCAGCAGTGAATGGGAGGGGCGTACAGATACGCAGTATTTT | CASSEWEGRTDTQYF
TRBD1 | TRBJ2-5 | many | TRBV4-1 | TGCGCCAGCAGCCAACCTCTGGGGGCACGCCGGGACAGTTATTTACTGTACCAAGAGACCCAGTACTTC | CASSQPLGARRDSYLLYQETQYF
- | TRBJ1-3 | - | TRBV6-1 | TGTGCCAGCAGTGACACCGGTTCGGACACCATATATTTT | CASSDTGSDTIYF
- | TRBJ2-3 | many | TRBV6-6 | TGTGCCAGCTCCTACCTCCTAAGGGGGGGGCTCGGGAGGATAGTGCAGTATTTT | CASSYLLRGGLGRIVQYF
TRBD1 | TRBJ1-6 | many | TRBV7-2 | TGTGCCAGCAGCCCTCGCTATAGACAGGGCCTCGCCTTTAATTCACCCCTCCACTTT | CASSPRYRQGLAFNSPLHF
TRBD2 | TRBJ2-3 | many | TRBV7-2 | TGTGCCAGCAGCTCCCGACTAGCGGAACTTTCAGATACGCAGTATTTT | CASSSRLAELSDTQYF
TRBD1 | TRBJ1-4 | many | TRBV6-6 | TGTGCCAGCAGTTCTGACAGGGTGGGGGAAAAACTGTTTTTT | CASSSDRVGEKLFF
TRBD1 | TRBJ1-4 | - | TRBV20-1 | TGCAGCGCCTCAGGACAGGGAGGAACTTTTGAAAAACTGTTTTTT | CSASGQGGTFEKLFF
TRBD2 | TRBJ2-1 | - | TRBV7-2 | TGTGTCAGCAGCTTAGCGCGCCTAGCGGGGGCATACAATGAGCAGTTCTTC | CVSSLARLAGAYNEQFF
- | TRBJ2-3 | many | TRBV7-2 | TGTGCCAGCAGGACGGACGGAGATACGCAGTATTTT | CASRTDGDTQYF
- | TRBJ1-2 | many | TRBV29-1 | TGCAGCGTAGAAAGCGGGGCTGATGGCTACACCTTC | CSVESGADGYTF
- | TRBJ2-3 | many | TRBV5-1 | TGCGCCAGCAGCTTGGCTAACGGTGTGAGGGATACGCAGTATTTT | CASSLANGVRDTQYF
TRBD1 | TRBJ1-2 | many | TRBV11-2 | TGTGCCAGCAGCTCCACCCGGGACAGGGCGGATGGCTACACCTTC | CASSSTRDRADGYTF
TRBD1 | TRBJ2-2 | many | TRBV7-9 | TGTGCCAGCACCTCAACAGGGGCCGGGGAGCTGTTTTTT | CASTSTGAGELFF
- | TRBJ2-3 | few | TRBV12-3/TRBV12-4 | TGTGCCAGCAGTTTCAGGCAAATGGGAGATACGCAGTATTTT | CASSFRQMGDTQYF